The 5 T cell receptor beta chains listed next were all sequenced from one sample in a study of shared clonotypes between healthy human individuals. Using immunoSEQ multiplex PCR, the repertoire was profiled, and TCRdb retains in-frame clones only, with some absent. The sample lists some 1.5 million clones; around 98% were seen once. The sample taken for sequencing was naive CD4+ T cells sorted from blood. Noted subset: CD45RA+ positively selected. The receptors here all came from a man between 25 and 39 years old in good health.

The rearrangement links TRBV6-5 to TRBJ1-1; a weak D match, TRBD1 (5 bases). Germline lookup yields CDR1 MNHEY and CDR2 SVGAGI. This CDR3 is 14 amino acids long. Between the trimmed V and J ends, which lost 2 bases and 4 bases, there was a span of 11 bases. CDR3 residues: CASSYTGPGTEAFF. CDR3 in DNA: TGTGCCAGCAGTTACACGGGGCCAGGCACTGAAGCTTTCTTT.

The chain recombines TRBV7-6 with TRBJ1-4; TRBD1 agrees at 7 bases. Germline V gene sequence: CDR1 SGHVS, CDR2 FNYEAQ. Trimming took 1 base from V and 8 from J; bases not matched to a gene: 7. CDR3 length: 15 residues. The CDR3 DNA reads TGTGCCAGCAGCTTAGGAGGGACAGTGAGCGAAAAACTGTTTTTT. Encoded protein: CASSLGGTVSEKLFF.

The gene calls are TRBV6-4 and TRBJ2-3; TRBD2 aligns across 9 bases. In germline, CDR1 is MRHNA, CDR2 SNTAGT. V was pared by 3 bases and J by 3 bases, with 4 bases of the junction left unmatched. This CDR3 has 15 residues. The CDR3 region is CASSESSGKTDTQYF. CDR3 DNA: TGTGCCAGCAGTGAGTCTAGCGGGAAGACAGATACGCAGTATTTT.

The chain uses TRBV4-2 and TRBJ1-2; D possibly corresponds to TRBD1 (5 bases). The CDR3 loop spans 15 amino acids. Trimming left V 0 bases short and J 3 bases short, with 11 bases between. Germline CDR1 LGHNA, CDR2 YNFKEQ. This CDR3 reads CASSQERRQHYGYTF. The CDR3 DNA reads TGTGCCAGCAGCCAAGAAAGGAGACAGCACTATGGCTACACCTTC.

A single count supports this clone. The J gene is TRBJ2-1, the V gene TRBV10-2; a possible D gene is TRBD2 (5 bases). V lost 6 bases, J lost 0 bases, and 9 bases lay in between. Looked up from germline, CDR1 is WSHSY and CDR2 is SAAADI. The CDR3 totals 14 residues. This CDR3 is CASRGLNSYNEQFF. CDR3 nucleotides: TGCGCCAGCAGAGGACTCAACTCCTACAATGAGCAGTTCTTC.